Following are 31 T cell receptor beta chains from one sample sequenced in a study of PD-1 blockade in classical Hodgkin lymphoma. The assay was immunoSEQ multiplex PCR, and TCRdb's table has in-frame clones only and misses some. The sample lists some 100,000 clones, 80% to 90% seen once, with under 8% in the top ten. Relapse was seen in all patients after autologous stem cell transplantation, and brentuximab vedotin exposure was variable. This sample comprised peripheral blood mononuclear cells (PBMCs), obtained before the second cycle of nivolumab. These receptors all stem from a human donor with classical Hodgkin lymphoma.

This clone was found once. The rearrangement links TRBV6-6 to TRBJ1-1, with D unresolved. In germline, CDR1 is MNHNY, CDR2 SVGAGI (reference sequence). CDR3 length equals 13 residues. The V gene lost 4 bases and the J gene lost 0 bases, with 6 bases spanning the gap. The CDR3 bases are TGTGCCAGCAGTTCGGGGTTGAACACTGAAGCTTTCTTT. Translation: CASSSGLNTEAFF.

The chain is built from TRBV19 and TRBJ2-7; 8 bases align to TRBD1. V shed 3 bases and J 4 bases; nucleotides not matched to a gene: 11. CDR1 is LNHDA, CDR2 SQIVND, per germline (reference sequence). The CDR3 length is 16 residues. The CDR3 reads CASSIPGQGAIYEQYF. The CDR3 DNA is TGTGCCAGTAGTATCCCTGGGCAGGGGGCGATTTACGAGCAGTACTTC.

This chain uses TRBV4-1 with TRBJ1-4, with TRBD1 matching 7 bases. The CDR3 is 15 amino acids. Trimming removed 3 bases from V and 8 bases from J; junction bases left unmatched: 9. CDR1 and CDR2 (germline): MGHRA, YSYEKL. This chain's CDR3 is CASSHGDSRAEKLFF. In DNA, the CDR3 is TGCGCCAGCAGCCACGGGGACAGCCGCGCGGAAAAACTGTTTTTT.

This clone was observed a single time. This chain uses TRBV6-5 with TRBJ1-1; 10 positions match TRBD1. V shed 5 bases, J shed 4 bases, and the junction held 1 base outside the gene matches. CDR3 length: 13 residues. Germline-derived CDR1 and CDR2 are MNHEY and SVGAGI. The CDR3: CASSRTGGTEAFF. DNA for the CDR3: TGTGCCAGCAGTCGGACAGGGGGCACTGAAGCTTTCTTT.

The chain employs TRBV4-1 and TRBJ1-4; D ambiguous. This CDR3 contains 17 residues. V was clipped by 0 bases and J by 9 bases, with 20 bases between them. The V gene's germline CDR1 is MGHRA and CDR2 YSYEKL. CDR3 bases: TGCGCCAGCAGCCAAGATACTAGGGCACCCCTAATGAAAAAACTGTTTTTT. Amino acid sequence: CASSQDTRAPLMKKLFF.

This clone was seen once. This chain connects TRBV18 to TRBJ1-2; D unresolved. Trimming removed 3 bases from V and 7 bases from J, with 12 bases in between. Per the germline V gene, CDR1 is KGHSH and CDR2 is LQKENI. The CDR3 length is 13 residues. The CDR3: CASSPAREGGYTF. The CDR3 region has the DNA TGTGCCAGCTCACCTGCAAGGGAAGGTGGCTACACCTTC.

The rearrangement links TRBV9 to TRBJ2-7, with D perhaps TRBD2 (6 bases). Trimming cost V 0 bases and J 0 bases, with 7 bases left between them. The CDR3 runs to 14 residues. Germline values: CDR1 SGDLS, CDR2 YYNGEE. In nucleotides, the CDR3 is TGTGCCAGCAGCGTAGTCGGGAGCTCCTACGAGCAGTACTTC. Translating gives CASSVVGSSYEQYF. Filled out from reference TRBV9 and TRBJ2-7, the complete variable domain reads DSGVTQTPKHLITATGQRVTLRCSPRSGDLSVYWYQQSLDQGLQFLIQYYNGEERAKGNILERFSAQQFPDLHSELNLSSLELGDSALYFCASSVVGSSYEQYFGPGTRLTVT.

This chain links TRBV30 with TRBJ1-3; no definite D call. CDR1 and CDR2 (germline): GTSNPN, SVGIG (reference sequence). The CDR3 spans 15 residues. V dropped 1 base and J dropped 0 bases, with 10 bases sitting between them. The CDR3 loop reads CAWSGQLFSGNTIYF. The CDR3 DNA is TGTGCCTGGAGTGGTCAGCTCTTCTCTGGAAACACCATATATTTT.

CDR3 sequence: CASSLLAFQETQYF. CDR3 DNA: TGCGCCAGCAGCTTACTAGCGTTCCAAGAGACCCAGTACTTC. The chain links TRBV5-1 to TRBJ2-5; 7 nucleotides agree with TRBD2. Germline values: CDR1 SGHRS, CDR2 YFSETQ. The trim removed 2 bases at V and 1 base at J, leaving 2 bases unmatched. The CDR3 loop spans 14 amino acids. The full variable domain, rest sourced from reference TRBV5-1 and TRBJ2-5, is KAGVTQTPRYLIKTRGQQVTLSCSPISGHRSVSWYQQTPGQGLQFLFEYFSETQRNKGNFPGRFSGRQFSNSRSEMNVSTLELGDSALYLCASSLLAFQETQYFGPGTRLLVL.

The V call is TRBV9, the J call TRBJ2-2; no clear D. The CDR3 contains 13 residues. CDR1 is SGDLS and CDR2 is YYNGEE in the germline V gene. Trimming removed 5 bases from V and 2 bases from J, with 7 bases in between. This chain's CDR3 is CASRSPNTGELFF. CDR3 DNA sequence: TGTGCCAGCAGGTCCCCAAACACCGGGGAGCTGTTTTTT.

The chain has TRBV19 and TRBJ2-1; D tentatively fits TRBD1 or TRBD2 (5 bases each). Germline CDR1 is LNHDA and CDR2 is SQIVND (reference sequence). The CDR3 contains 13 residues. Trimming took 6 bases from V and 6 from J, leaving 12 bases between them. The CDR3 sequence: CASRFQGRNEQFF. The CDR3 DNA reads as TGTGCCAGTAGATTCCAGGGACGCAATGAGCAGTTCTTC. Supplemented by reference TRBV19 and TRBJ2-1, the full variable domain reads DGGITQSPKYLFRKEGQNVTLSCEQNLNHDAMYWYRQDPGQGLRLIYYSQIVNDFQKGDIAEGYSVSREKKESFPLTVTSAQKNPTAFYLCASRFQGRNEQFFGPGTRLTVL.

This clone was found once. The rearrangement links TRBV7-6 to TRBJ1-2; 8 bases are a match to TRBD1. Germline assignment: CDR1 SGHVS and CDR2 FNYEAQ. The J segment lost 4 bases and the V segment lost 3 bases, leaving 7 bases of the junction unmatched. The CDR3 is 15 residues long. Written as DNA, the CDR3 is TGTGCCAGCAGCTTCGATGACAGGGGCCTCTATGGCTACACCTTC. Amino acids: CASSFDDRGLYGYTF.

The genes are TRBV7-9 and TRBJ1-6, with D possibly being TRBD1 (6 bases). CDR3 length equals 18 residues. Germline V lookup: CDR1 SEHNR, CDR2 FQNEAQ (reference sequence). The V gene lost 6 bases and the J gene lost 6 bases, with 24 bases spanning the gap. The DNA for the CDR3 is TGTGCCAGCAGAAATCTAAACCGGGGGGCCGGTGGTAATTCACCCCTCCACTTT. As protein: CASRNLNRGAGGNSPLHF. Full variable domain (missing parts from reference TRBV7-9 and TRBJ1-6): DTGVSQNPRHKITKRGQNVTFRCDPISEHNRLYWYRQTLGQGPEFLTYFQNEAQLEKSRLLSDRFSAERPKGSFSTLEIQRTEQGDSAMYLCASRNLNRGAGGNSPLHFGNGTRLTVT.

In its sample, this clone was seen once. This rearrangement joins TRBV5-1 to TRBJ2-5, with D tentatively TRBD2 (7 bases). CDR3 length equals 15 residues. Germline CDR1 is SGHRS and CDR2 is YFSETQ. V was cut by 5 bases and J by 3 bases, with 17 bases left in between. In DNA, the CDR3 is TGCGCCAGCAGACCCGGGGGGCATTGGGAAGAGACCCAGTACTTC. It codes for CASRPGGHWEETQYF.

The CDR3 loop is CASSQDRGTDTQYF. CDR3 DNA sequence: TGCGCCAGCAGCCAAGATCGAGGCACAGATACGCAGTATTTT. This rearrangement joins TRBV4-1 to TRBJ2-3; D not certain. Germline values: CDR1 MGHRA, CDR2 YSYEKL. This CDR3 spans 14 amino acids. V was shortened by 0 bases and J by 1 base, with 5 bases between the two germline ends.

The chain combines TRBV5-1 with TRBJ2-7; TRBD2 matches at 7 bases. Per the germline V gene, CDR1 is SGHRS and CDR2 is YFSETQ. Losses at the gene ends were 3 bases for V and 6 bases for J; bases not matched to a gene: 3. This CDR3 comprises 12 residues. DNA of the CDR3: TGCGCCAGCAGCTCTACTAGCGCCGAGCAGTACTTC. It is translated as CASSSTSAEQYF.

This clone appeared once. The CDR3 is CASSQELTRNTEAFF. CDR3 sequence (DNA): TGTGCCAGCAGCCAAGAACTTACACGGAACACTGAAGCTTTCTTT. V and J are TRBV4-2 and TRBJ1-1; D ambiguous. Germline loops: CDR1 LGHNA, CDR2 YNFKEQ. This CDR3 has 15 residues. Trimming removed 0 bases from V and 1 base from J, with 9 bases in between.

V gene TRBV19 combines with J gene TRBJ1-3; D gene unclear. Germline CDR1 LNHDA, CDR2 SQIVND (reference sequence). The V end was cut by 5 bases, the J end by 2 bases, with 19 bases between. The CDR3 is 17 amino acids. In nucleotides, the CDR3 is TGTGCCAGTAGTCCCAACCTTCTAAGGCGCGCTGGAAACACCATATATTTT. Residues: CASSPNLLRRAGNTIYF.

As to this clone: Different DNA sequences within this sample yield the same CDR3. This sequence joins TRBV5-6 and TRBJ2-7; D is ambiguous. V lost 0 bases to trimming and J lost 4 bases, with 2 bases between them. This CDR3 is built from 11 residues. Germline lookup yields CDR1 SGHDT and CDR2 YYEEEE. This CDR3 reads CASSLGYEQYF. DNA of the CDR3: TGTGCCAGCAGCTTGGGGTACGAGCAGTACTTC.

The table lists this clone with a count of one. The chain links TRBV6-5 to TRBJ1-5, with 9 bases that match TRBD1. The length of the CDR3 is 14 residues. V was clipped by 10 bases and J by 4 bases; unmatched bases: 8. Germline-derived CDR1 and CDR2 are MNHEY and SVGAGI. This CDR3 reads CATRQGGRNQPQHF. The CDR3 DNA reads TGTGCCACTAGACAGGGGGGGAGGAATCAGCCCCAGCATTTT.

This clone has a single count. The rearrangement joins TRBV5-3 to TRBJ2-3; no reliable D call. TRBV5-3 is sorted into the ORF group, with uncertain function. The CDR3 is 14 amino acids. Trimming removed 0 bases at V and 2 bases at J, with 7 bases between. CDR3 residues: CARSLACLTDTQYF. The CDR3 nucleotides read TGTGCCAGAAGCTTGGCCTGTCTCACAGATACGCAGTATTTT.

The chain combines TRBV5-4 with TRBJ2-3; D is ambiguous. The germline V and J ends were trimmed by 0 bases and 7 bases, with 9 bases remaining between them. Germline V lookup: CDR1 SGHNT, CDR2 YYREEE (reference sequence). This CDR3 has 13 amino acids. CDR3 loop: CASSLDPSHTQYF. The CDR3 DNA follows: TGTGCCAGCAGCTTGGACCCTTCTCATACGCAGTATTTT.

The chain joins TRBV30 to TRBJ1-1, with TRBD1 identical over 7 bases. The CDR3 is made up of 13 amino acids. The J segment lost 3 bases and the V segment lost 3 bases, leaving 4 bases of the junction unmatched. Germline V gene sequence: CDR1 GTSNPN, CDR2 SVGIG (reference sequence). The CDR3: CAWRARGDTEAFF. As DNA, the CDR3 is TGTGCCTGGAGGGCCAGGGGGGACACTGAAGCTTTCTTT. The full variable domain, in which reference TRBV30 and TRBJ1-1 provide the parts outside the CDR3, is SQTIHQWPATLVQPVGSPLSLECTVEGTSNPNLYWYRQAAGRGLQLLFYSVGIGQISSEVPQNLSASRPQDRQFILSSKKLLLSDSGFYLCAWRARGDTEAFFGQGTRLTVV.

The CDR3 protein is CASSPYGVLHEQYF. The DNA for the CDR3 is TGTGCCAGCAGCCCCTACGGAGTCTTACACGAGCAGTACTTC. The chain combines TRBV28 with TRBJ2-7; D is undetermined. The CDR3 spans 14 residues. V was trimmed by 6 bases and J by 5 bases, leaving 17 bases between them. Germline V gene data show CDR1 as MDHEN and CDR2 as SYDVKM.

In this sample, this clone turned up once. V is TRBV15 and J is TRBJ2-7; D is possibly TRBD1 or TRBD2 (5 bases each). The CDR3 covers 15 residues. Trimming took off 0 bases at V and 2 bases at J, with 11 bases between the two ends. The V gene's germline CDR1 is LNHNV and CDR2 YYDKDF (reference sequence). CDR3 DNA sequence: TGTGCCACCAGCAGAGATCGGGGCAGAGCCTACGAGCAGTACTTC. Translation gives CATSRDRGRAYEQYF.

The chain uses TRBV4-3 and TRBJ1-6; 8 bases match TRBD1. Losses at the gene ends were 4 bases for V and 0 bases for J; bases not matched to a gene: 2. Germline CDR1 and CDR2: LGHNA and YSLEER. The CDR3 spans 16 residues. DNA for the CDR3: TGCGCCAGCAGCCGGGACAGGAGCTCCTATAATTCACCCCTCCACTTT. It is translated as CASSRDRSSYNSPLHF.

The chain recombines TRBV5-6 with TRBJ2-3, with TRBD2 matching over 9 bases. The germline gives CDR1 SGHDT, CDR2 YYEEEE. The V gene end was trimmed by 10 bases and the J gene end by 3 bases; junction bases not matched to a gene: 9. This CDR3 has 14 amino acids. The CDR3 is CAVSSLAGTDTQYF. The CDR3, as DNA: TGTGCCGTTTCGTCCCTAGCGGGGACAGATACGCAGTATTTT.

The V and J genes are TRBV7-9 and TRBJ2-7; TRBD1 is a possible D gene (6 bases). The CDR3 has 13 residues. Germline V gives CDR1 SEHNR, CDR2 FQNEAQ (reference sequence). V shed 7 bases and J shed 0 bases, with 10 bases lying between them. Here the CDR3 reads CASKQDSSYEQYF. The CDR3 DNA reads TGTGCCAGCAAACAGGACAGCTCCTACGAGCAGTACTTC. The complete variable domain, with remaining parts taken from reference TRBV7-9 and TRBJ2-7, reads DTGVSQNPRHKITKRGQNVTFRCDPISEHNRLYWYRQTLGQGPEFLTYFQNEAQLEKSRLLSDRFSAERPKGSFSTLEIQRTEQGDSAMYLCASKQDSSYEQYFGPGTRLTVT.

The genes are TRBV7-9 and TRBJ2-7; D ambiguous. The germline gives CDR1 SEHNR, CDR2 FQNEAQ (reference sequence). V was cut by 3 bases and J by 3 bases, with 9 bases left in between. This CDR3 spans 13 amino acids. The CDR3 loop reads CASSFEELYEQYF. The CDR3, as DNA: TGTGCCAGCAGCTTTGAGGAACTCTACGAGCAGTACTTC.

The CDR3 nucleotides read TGTGCCAGCAGCGTAGGCGGGCGGGGAGGTAATTCACCCCTCCACTTT. As protein: CASSVGGRGGNSPLHF. The rearrangement joins TRBV9 to TRBJ1-6; D unresolved. Germline lookup yields CDR1 SGDLS and CDR2 YYNGEE. The CDR3 has 16 amino acids. Trimming shortened V by 0 bases and J by 6 bases, and 13 bases separated the two germline ends.

The chain links TRBV5-1 to TRBJ1-1; D remains ambiguous. Trimming removed 2 bases at V and 0 bases at J, with 8 bases between. The CDR3 runs 14 residues. Per germline, CDR1 SGHRS and CDR2 YFSETQ. CDR3 bases: TGCGCCAGCAGCTTCTCGGGATTGAACACTGAAGCTTTCTTT. Its protein product is CASSFSGLNTEAFF. The variable domain in full, with the rest retrieved from reference TRBV5-1 and TRBJ1-1, is KAGVTQTPRYLIKTRGQQVTLSCSPISGHRSVSWYQQTPGQGLQFLFEYFSETQRNKGNFPGRFSGRQFSNSRSEMNVSTLELGDSALYLCASSFSGLNTEAFFGQGTRLTVV.